This TCR beta chain was captured by sequencing in a study of T cell responses to AZD1222 COVID-19 vaccine. Study conclusions and caveats: The donor group comprised mostly white British people and more females; the analysis possibly underestimated clonal diversity. The breadth and depth of Spike-specific TCRs increased once two AZD1222 doses had been given. Across the whole spike, CD4 TCRs peaked at regions 160-218 and 743-854.

Turning to this clone: Its antigen remains unknown.

Profiled with immunoSEQ multiplex PCR; TCRdb holds only in-frame clones, not every one. The sample has 45,000 to 60,000 clones, around 86% seen once; the top ten hold over 15%. The CDR3 has 20 amino acids. CDR1 and CDR2 (germline): KGHSH, LQKENI. V lost 3 bases, J lost 5 bases, and 29 bases lay in between. The chain uses TRBV18 and TRBJ1-5; tentatively, D is TRBD1 (5 bases). The sequenced sample was peripheral blood, obtained on day 0 of AZD1222 vaccination. The source is an adult in good health. The CDR3 is CASSPTRTGLSIGEDQPQHF. DNA of the CDR3: TGTGCCAGCTCACCGACTCGAACGGGACTTTCAATTGGGGAGGATCAGCCCCAGCATTTT.